This TCR beta chain was captured by sequencing in a study of T cell repertoires in cytomegalovirus infection. The overall study: Matching HLA type, along with CMV infection, was indicated by public TCR beta signatures. General study findings and limits: HLA-C-restricted, CMV-specific TCR beta clonotypes were dominant ex vivo.

TCRdb ran MiXCR on the reads and lists one entry per CDR3 protein. The sample holds about 740,000 distinct CDR3 sequences, roughly 36% seen once. This clonotype was recorded at least ten times. The target antigen is unknown. V shed 1 base and J shed 6 bases, with 13 bases lying between them. This CDR3 region has 14 residues. The germline gives CDR1 SGHTA, CDR2 FQGTGA. The source material was PBMCs. The source is a human donor in good health (CMV status not recorded). Some clones in this sample may be carry-over from other donors' samples. V is TRBV7-3 and J is TRBJ2-7; D unresolved. CDR3: CASSLISGSGEQYF. CDR3 sequence (DNA): TGTGCCAGCAGCTTAATATCGGGTAGTGGCGAGCAGTACTTC.